The 30 T cell receptor beta chains below come from one sample, sequenced in a study of blood T cell repertoires in COVID-19. The method was immunoSEQ multiplex PCR; TCRdb's version includes in-frame clones alone and lacks a portion of them. The sample holds 180,000 or so clones, roughly 82% seen once. Input material: peripheral blood. Every receptor here comes from a woman aged 70 to 79 with acute or convalescent COVID-19.

The gene calls are TRBV14 and TRBJ1-1; no firm D call. The CDR3 extends over 14 amino acids. V was pared by 0 bases and J by 0 bases, with 5 bases between. From germline, CDR1 is SGHDN and CDR2 FVKESK. CDR3 nucleotide sequence: TGTGCCAGCAGCCAAGATCTTCTGAACACTGAAGCTTTCTTT. Its translation is CASSQDLLNTEAFF.

In this sample, this clone turned up a few times. The genes are TRBV4-1 and TRBJ1-1; D gene uncertain. Germline values: CDR1 MGHRA, CDR2 YSYEKL. V gave up 0 bases and J gave up 0 bases, with 11 bases separating them. The CDR3 covers 16 residues. CDR3 amino acids: CASSQDGLVLNTEAFF. In DNA form, the CDR3 reads TGCGCCAGCAGCCAAGATGGCCTGGTCCTGAACACTGAAGCTTTCTTT.

The chain links TRBV28 to TRBJ1-2, with D uncertain. Germline lookup yields CDR1 MDHEN and CDR2 SYDVKM. Trimming cost V 5 bases and J 6 bases, with 22 bases left between them. The CDR3 is 16 amino acids. CDR3 residues: CASSQSTIGHADGYTF. CDR3 bases: TGTGCCAGCAGTCAATCCACTATCGGCCATGCTGATGGCTACACCTTC.

The chain is built from TRBV6-2 or TRBV6-3 and TRBJ1-2, with 8 bases identical to TRBD1. Germline CDR1 MNHEY, CDR2 SVGEGT. V gave up 2 bases and J gave up 7 bases; unmatched junction bases: 6. This CDR3 contains 14 residues. CDR3 bases: TGTGCCAGCAGTTACGCGACAGGGGCTGGTGGCTACACCTTC. This gives the protein CASSYATGAGGYTF.

This chain links TRBV24-1 with TRBJ2-2, with 9 nucleotides matching TRBD1. Germline V gene data show CDR1 as KGHDR and CDR2 as SFDVKD. V shed 9 bases and J 8 bases; nucleotides not matched to a gene: 9. CDR3 length: 14 amino acids. For the CDR3, the DNA is TGTGCCACCGGGAGGACAGGGGACGGTGGGGAGCTGTTTTTT. It translates to CATGRTGDGGELFF.

The chain joins TRBV6-2 or TRBV6-3 to TRBJ2-7; D might be TRBD1 (6 bases). CDR1 is MNHEY and CDR2 is SVGEGT in the germline V gene. Trimming left V 6 bases short and J 7 bases short, with 22 bases between. There are 15 residues in the CDR3. The CDR3 nucleotides are TGTGCCAGCAGCCCCGCGGACAGCCCTTGGTTGGAGCAGTACTTC. Translating gives CASSPADSPWLEQYF.

The gene calls are TRBV5-4 and TRBJ1-6, with D perhaps TRBD1 (5 bases). V was cut by 4 bases and J by 6 bases, with 11 bases left in between. The CDR3 loop spans 14 amino acids. Germline V gene lookup returns CDR1 SGHNT and CDR2 YYREEE (reference sequence). The CDR3 DNA reads as TGTGCCAGCAGCGTGGGACTAAGTAATTCACCCCTCCACTTT. Its protein is CASSVGLSNSPLHF. The full variable domain, with the rest looked up from reference TRBV5-4 and TRBJ1-6, is ETGVTQSPTHLIKTRGQQVTLRCSSQSGHNTVSWYQQALGQGPQFIFQYYREEENGRGNFPPRFSGLQFPNYSSELNVNALELDDSALYLCASSVGLSNSPLHFGNGTRLTVT.

CDR3 sequence: CASSRSRDSPGDQYF. CDR3 DNA sequence: TGTGCCAGCAGCCGATCCCGAGACTCGCCGGGGGACCAGTACTTC. The chain carries TRBV2 and TRBJ2-5, with a weak D call TRBD2 (6 bases). Trimming left V 6 bases short and J 10 bases short, with 24 bases between. The V gene's germline CDR1 is SNHLY and CDR2 FYNNEI. The length of the CDR3 is 15 residues.

The chain recombines TRBV18 with TRBJ1-2; 7 bases are shared with TRBD1. CDR1 KGHSH and CDR2 LQKENI come from the germline V gene. This CDR3 spans 15 amino acids. The V gene end was trimmed by 3 bases and the J gene end by 3 bases; junction bases not matched to a gene: 7. This CDR3 reads CASSPTPGQDYGYTF. The CDR3 DNA sequence: TGTGCCAGCTCACCTACACCCGGACAGGACTATGGCTACACCTTC.

V and J are TRBV7-2 and TRBJ2-3; TRBD2 might be the D (6 bases). This CDR3 has 14 residues. V lost 0 bases to trimming and J lost 3 bases, with 7 bases between them. The germline V gene has CDR1 SGHTA and CDR2 FQGNSA. CDR3 amino acids: CASSLARETDTQYF. CDR3 sequence (DNA): TGTGCCAGCAGCTTAGCACGGGAGACAGATACGCAGTATTTT.

The J gene is TRBJ2-5, the V gene TRBV3-1 (or the pseudogene TRBV3-2); D is uncertain. The CDR3 is 12 residues long. Trimming stripped 4 bases from V and 0 bases from J, with 3 bases between. CDR1 is LGHDT, CDR2 YNNKEL, per germline (reference sequence). This CDR3 is CASSLNQETQYF. In DNA, the CDR3 is TGTGCCAGCAGCCTAAACCAAGAGACCCAGTACTTC.

J is TRBJ2-6 and V is TRBV18, with 7 bases that match TRBD2. V lost 3 bases to trimming and J lost 0 bases; unmatched junction nucleotides: 2. The V gene's germline CDR1 is KGHSH and CDR2 LQKENI. CDR3 length: 16 amino acids. In DNA form, the CDR3 reads TGTGCCAGCTCACCGACTAGCTCCTCTGGGGCCAACGTCCTGACTTTC. It encodes CASSPTSSSGANVLTF.

The chain combines TRBV6-2 or TRBV6-3 with TRBJ2-5; TRBD2 matches at 7 bases. CDR1 MNHEY and CDR2 SVGEGT come from the germline V gene. The CDR3 is 15 amino acids. Germline trimming cut 6 bases from V and 5 bases from J; bases unmatched to any gene: 12. DNA of the CDR3: TGTGCCAGCAGCCTACGGGGGGACTTGGTCGAGACCCAGTACTTC. It is translated as CASSLRGDLVETQYF.

The CDR3 nucleotides are TGTGCCAGCAGCCAAACGAGCGGGAACGCCTACGAGCAGTACTTC. This encodes CASSQTSGNAYEQYF. The chain carries TRBV9 and TRBJ2-7; 7 bases are a match to TRBD2. The CDR3 runs to 15 residues. Germline V CDR1 and CDR2: SGDLS, YYNGEE. Trimming at V came to 4 bases and at J to 2 bases, leaving 9 bases not matched to a gene.

The table lists this clone with a count of one. The chain joins TRBV7-3 to TRBJ2-1; 12 nucleotides match TRBD2. The ends lost 4 bases at V and 3 bases at J; junction bases unmatched: 1. The CDR3 has 15 residues. The V gene's germline CDR1 is SGHTA and CDR2 FQGTGA. For the CDR3, the DNA is TGTGCCAGCAGCTGGACTAGCGGGAACTACAATGAGCAGTTCTTC. As protein: CASSWTSGNYNEQFF.

This clone was recorded a few times. CDR3 sequence: CAVSWGQGRGTEAFF. CDR3 coding DNA: TGTGCCGTTTCTTGGGGTCAGGGAAGGGGCACTGAAGCTTTCTTT. This rearrangement joins TRBV7-2 to TRBJ1-1; a weak D match, TRBD1 (5 bases). V lost 11 bases to trimming and J lost 4 bases, with 23 bases between them. Germline assignment: CDR1 SGHTA and CDR2 FQGNSA. This CDR3 spans 15 amino acids. Using reference TRBV7-2 and TRBJ1-1 for the parts outside the CDR3, the full variable domain is GAGVSQSPSNKVTEKGKDVELRCDPISGHTALYWYRQSLGQGLEFLIYFQGNSAPDKSGLPSDRFSAERTGGSVSTLTIQRTQQEDSAVYLCAVSWGQGRGTEAFFGQGTRLTVV.

The chain recombines TRBV6-7 with TRBJ2-1; 7 positions match TRBD2. TRBV6-7 is designated an ORF whose function remains uncertain. Unmatched junction bases numbered 11, after V lost 6 bases and J lost 0 bases. The CDR3 is 17 amino acids. The CDR3 spells CASRQVPAGVSYNEQFF. Written as DNA, the CDR3 is TGTGCCAGCAGACAGGTTCCCGCGGGAGTCTCCTACAATGAGCAGTTCTTC.

J is TRBJ1-2 and V is TRBV2; D may be TRBD1 (6 bases). The V and J ends lost 9 bases and 8 bases respectively, with 16 bases between them. CDR1 is SNHLY and CDR2 is FYNNEI in the germline V gene. The CDR3 loop spans 12 amino acids. The CDR3 spells CARGAQGSGYTF. The CDR3 coding sequence is TGTGCCAGAGGAGCACAGGGTAGCGGCTACACCTTC.

The chain uses TRBV12-3 or TRBV12-4 and TRBJ2-1; D remains unclear. This CDR3 is 12 amino acids long. Trimming took 2 bases from V and 5 from J, leaving 4 bases between them. The CDR3 here is CASSLNNNEQFF. CDR3 nucleotides: TGTGCCAGCAGTTTAAACAACAATGAGCAGTTCTTC.

The CDR3 coding sequence is TGTGCCAGCAGTGCACCTCAGGGGATCCAGGATGAAAAACTGTTTTTT. It translates to CASSAPQGIQDEKLFF. The chain combines TRBV28 with TRBJ1-4, with D possibly being TRBD1 (6 bases). The V end was cut by 5 bases, the J end by 6 bases, with 19 bases between. CDR3 length equals 16 residues. In germline, CDR1 is MDHEN, CDR2 SYDVKM. Drawing the rest from reference TRBV28 and TRBJ1-4, the complete variable domain is DVKVTQSSRYLVKRTGEKVFLECVQDMDHENMFWYRQDPGLGLRLIYFSYDVKMKEKGDIPEGYSVSREKKERFSLILESASTNQTSMYLCASSAPQGIQDEKLFFGSGTQLSVL.

The J gene is TRBJ1-1, the V gene TRBV27; no definite D call. The V end was cut by 4 bases, the J end by 2 bases, with 14 bases between. CDR3 size: 15 residues. CDR1 is MNHEY and CDR2 is SMNVEV in the germline V gene (reference sequence). This chain's CDR3 is CASSSSIVSNTEAFF. CDR3 bases: TGTGCCAGCAGTTCCTCGATAGTGTCAAACACTGAAGCTTTCTTT.

The chain carries TRBV4-3 and TRBJ2-3; D is possibly TRBD2 (5 bases). The CDR3 runs 16 residues. Trimming removed 0 bases at V and 1 base at J, with 11 bases between. CDR1 is LGHNA, CDR2 YSLEER, per germline. CDR3 region: CASSQDRGLGTDTQYF. In nucleotides, the CDR3 is TGCGCCAGCAGCCAAGATCGCGGGTTGGGCACAGATACGCAGTATTTT.

V is TRBV9 and J is TRBJ2-2, with 7 nucleotides matching TRBD1. The V gene's germline CDR1 is SGDLS and CDR2 YYNGEE. With 4 bases clipped from V and 5 bases from J, the junction kept 2 bases outside the gene matches. The CDR3 is 13 amino acids. The CDR3 nucleotides are TGTGCCAGCAGCATGACAGGGACCGGGGAGCTGTTTTTT. This gives the protein CASSMTGTGELFF.

The chain combines TRBV7-2 with TRBJ2-1; 10 bases are shared with TRBD2. The CDR3 length is 16 residues. J gave up 4 bases and V 5 bases, and 8 bases lay outside the gene matches. Germline V gene lookup returns CDR1 SGHTA and CDR2 FQGNSA. The DNA of the CDR3 is TGTGCCAGCAGCCCGGCCCCTAGCGGGGGATACAATGAGCAGTTCTTC. It specifies CASSPAPSGGYNEQFF. Together with reference TRBV7-2 and TRBJ2-1, the CDR3 gives the full variable domain: GAGVSQSPSNKVTEKGKDVELRCDPISGHTALYWYRQSLGQGLEFLIYFQGNSAPDKSGLPSDRFSAERTGGSVSTLTIQRTQQEDSAVYLCASSPAPSGGYNEQFFGPGTRLTVL.

This clone appeared a single time. V usage is TRBV28 and J usage is TRBJ2-1; D call uncertain. V lost 3 bases to trimming and J lost 9 bases, with 15 bases between them. This CDR3 is built from 14 residues. Germline V gives CDR1 MDHEN, CDR2 SYDVKM. CDR3 sequence: CASSLWAFGGEQFF. The CDR3 DNA is TGTGCCAGCAGTTTGTGGGCATTTGGTGGTGAGCAGTTCTTC.

The chain carries TRBV7-2 and TRBJ1-3, with D hard to call. V was shortened by 3 bases and J by 4 bases, with 13 bases between the two germline ends. The CDR3 totals 15 residues. Looked up from germline, CDR1 is SGHTA and CDR2 is FQGNSA. The CDR3 protein is CASSLWTSGGNTIYF. CDR3 nucleotides: TGTGCCAGCAGCTTGTGGACTTCGGGGGGAAACACCATATATTTT.

The V call is TRBV5-1, the J call TRBJ2-7, with a tentative D call TRBD1 (5 bases). Germline V gene data show CDR1 as SGHRS and CDR2 as YFSETQ. Trimming removed 4 bases from V and 3 bases from J, with 14 bases in between. The CDR3 consists of 14 residues. Here the CDR3 reads CASSLEPGIYEQYF. The CDR3 DNA is TGCGCCAGCAGCCTGGAACCAGGGATCTACGAGCAGTACTTC.

This chain links TRBV18 with TRBJ2-2; D gene uncertain. Trimming pared 0 bases from V and 2 bases from J, leaving 10 bases between. CDR3 length equals 16 residues. Germline CDR1 and CDR2: KGHSH and LQKENI. Here the CDR3 reads CASSPPWSGNTGELFF. CDR3 DNA: TGTGCCAGCTCACCACCATGGTCAGGAAACACCGGGGAGCTGTTTTTT.

The chain uses TRBV6-5 and TRBJ2-1; 7 nucleotides match TRBD1. This CDR3 has 15 residues. The ends lost 10 bases at V and 0 bases at J; junction bases unmatched: 9. The V gene's germline CDR1 is MNHEY and CDR2 SVGAGI. The CDR3 coding sequence is TGTGCCACGGCACCGGGACAGAGCTCCTACAATGAGCAGTTCTTC. Translation gives CATAPGQSSYNEQFF.

J is TRBJ1-1 and V is TRBV20-1; perhaps TRBD1 as D (5 bases). CDR1 DFQATT and CDR2 SNEGSKA come from the germline V gene (reference sequence). Trimming removed 3 bases from V and 0 bases from J, with 8 bases in between. The CDR3 consists of 13 residues. CDR3 nucleotides: TGCAGTGCTAGTGCGACAGTGAACACTGAAGCTTTCTTT. This translates into CSASATVNTEAFF.